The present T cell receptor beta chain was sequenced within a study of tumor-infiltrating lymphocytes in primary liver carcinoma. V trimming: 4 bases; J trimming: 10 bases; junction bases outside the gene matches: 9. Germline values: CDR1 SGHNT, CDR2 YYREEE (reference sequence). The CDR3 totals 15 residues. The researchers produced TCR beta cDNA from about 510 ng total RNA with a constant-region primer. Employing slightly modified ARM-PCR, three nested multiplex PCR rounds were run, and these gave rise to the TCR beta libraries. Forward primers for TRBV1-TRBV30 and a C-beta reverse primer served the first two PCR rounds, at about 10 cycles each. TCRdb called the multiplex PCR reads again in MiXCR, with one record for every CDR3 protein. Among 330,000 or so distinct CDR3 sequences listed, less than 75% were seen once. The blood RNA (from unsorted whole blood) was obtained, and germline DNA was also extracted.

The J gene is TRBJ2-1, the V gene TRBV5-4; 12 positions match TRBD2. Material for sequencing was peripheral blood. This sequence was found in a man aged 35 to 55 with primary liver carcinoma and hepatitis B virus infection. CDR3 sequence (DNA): TGTGCCAGCAGCATCGGACTAGCGGGAAGCAAAGAGCAGTTCTTC. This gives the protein CASSIGLAGSKEQFF.